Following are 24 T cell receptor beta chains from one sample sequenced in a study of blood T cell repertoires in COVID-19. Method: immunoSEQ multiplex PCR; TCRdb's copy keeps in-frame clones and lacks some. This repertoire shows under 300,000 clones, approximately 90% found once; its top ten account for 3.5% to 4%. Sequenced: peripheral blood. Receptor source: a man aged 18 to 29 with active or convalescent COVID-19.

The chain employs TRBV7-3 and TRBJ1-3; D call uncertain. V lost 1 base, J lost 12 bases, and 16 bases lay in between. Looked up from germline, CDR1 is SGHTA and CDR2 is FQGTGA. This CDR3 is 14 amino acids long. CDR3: CASSLIKDREGIYF. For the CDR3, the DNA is TGTGCCAGCAGCTTAATAAAGGACCGAGAGGGCATATATTTT.

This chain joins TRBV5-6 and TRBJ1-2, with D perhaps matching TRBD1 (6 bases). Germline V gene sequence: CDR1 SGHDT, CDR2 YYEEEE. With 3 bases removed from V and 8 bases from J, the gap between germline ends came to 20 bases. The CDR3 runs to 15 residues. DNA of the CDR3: TGTGCCAGCAGCTCAATCGCCCTGACAGGCTGGGGCTACACCTTC. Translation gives CASSSIALTGWGYTF.

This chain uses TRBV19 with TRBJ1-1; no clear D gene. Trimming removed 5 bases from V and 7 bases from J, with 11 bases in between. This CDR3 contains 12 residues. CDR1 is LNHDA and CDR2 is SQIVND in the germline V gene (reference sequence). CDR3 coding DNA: TGTGCCAGTAGTCCTGGGCCCTTTGAAGCTTTCTTT. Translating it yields CASSPGPFEAFF.

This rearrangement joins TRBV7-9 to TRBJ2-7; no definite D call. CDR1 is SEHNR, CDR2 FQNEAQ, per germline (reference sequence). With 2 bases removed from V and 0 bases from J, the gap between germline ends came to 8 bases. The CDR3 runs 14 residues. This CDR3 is CASSLPSFSYEQYF. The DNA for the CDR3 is TGTGCCAGCAGCTTACCGTCTTTCTCCTACGAGCAGTACTTC.

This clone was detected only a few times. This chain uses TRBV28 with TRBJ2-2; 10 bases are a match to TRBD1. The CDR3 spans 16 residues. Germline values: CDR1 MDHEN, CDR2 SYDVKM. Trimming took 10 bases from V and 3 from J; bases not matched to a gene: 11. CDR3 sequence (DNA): TGTGCCACCGACAGGGGGCGGGTTTCGCACACCGGGGAGCTGTTTTTT. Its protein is CATDRGRVSHTGELFF.

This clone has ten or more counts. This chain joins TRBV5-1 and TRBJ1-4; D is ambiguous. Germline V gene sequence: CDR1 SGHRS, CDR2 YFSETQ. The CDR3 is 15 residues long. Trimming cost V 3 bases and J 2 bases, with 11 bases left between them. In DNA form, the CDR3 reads TGCGCCAGCAGCTCCGGGAGGGCTACTAATGAAAAACTGTTTTTT. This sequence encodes CASSSGRATNEKLFF.

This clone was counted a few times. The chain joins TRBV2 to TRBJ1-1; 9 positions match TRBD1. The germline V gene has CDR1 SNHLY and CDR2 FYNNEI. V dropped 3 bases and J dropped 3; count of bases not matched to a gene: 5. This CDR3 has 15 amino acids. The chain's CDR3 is CASSDRTGVDTEAFF. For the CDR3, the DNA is TGTGCCAGCAGTGACCGGACAGGGGTGGACACTGAAGCTTTCTTT. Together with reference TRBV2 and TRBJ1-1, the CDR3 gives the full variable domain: EPEVTQTPSHQVTQMGQEVILRCVPISNHLYFYWYRQILGQKVEFLVSFYNNEISEKSEIFDDQFSVERPDGSNFTLKIRSTKLEDSAMYFCASSDRTGVDTEAFFGQGTRLTVV.

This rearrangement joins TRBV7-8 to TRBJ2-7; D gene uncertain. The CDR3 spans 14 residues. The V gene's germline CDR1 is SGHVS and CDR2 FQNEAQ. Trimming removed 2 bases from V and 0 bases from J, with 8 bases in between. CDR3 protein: CASSLRQTSYEQYF. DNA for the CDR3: TGTGCCAGCAGCTTAAGACAAACCTCCTACGAGCAGTACTTC.

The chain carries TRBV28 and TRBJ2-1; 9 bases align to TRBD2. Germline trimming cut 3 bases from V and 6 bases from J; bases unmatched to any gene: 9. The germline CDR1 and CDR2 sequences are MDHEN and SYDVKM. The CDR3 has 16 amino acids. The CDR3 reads CASSFTGGGASNEQFF. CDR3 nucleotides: TGTGCCAGCAGTTTTACGGGCGGGGGGGCCAGCAATGAGCAGTTCTTC.

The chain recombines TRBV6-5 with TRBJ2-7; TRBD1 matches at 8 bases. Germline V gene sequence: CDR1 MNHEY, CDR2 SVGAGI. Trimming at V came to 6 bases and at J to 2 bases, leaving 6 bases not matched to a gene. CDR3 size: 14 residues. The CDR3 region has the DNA TGTGCCAGCAGACAGGACAGGGCCCCCTACGAGCAGTACTTC. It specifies CASRQDRAPYEQYF.

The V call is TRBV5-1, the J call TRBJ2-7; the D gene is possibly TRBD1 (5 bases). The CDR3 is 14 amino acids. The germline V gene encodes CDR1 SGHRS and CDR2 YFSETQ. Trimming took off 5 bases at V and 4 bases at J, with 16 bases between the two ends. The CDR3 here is CASSMAGKLYEQYF. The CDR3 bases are TGCGCCAGCAGTATGGCAGGGAAACTATACGAGCAGTACTTC. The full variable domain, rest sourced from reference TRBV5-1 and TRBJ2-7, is KAGVTQTPRYLIKTRGQQVTLSCSPISGHRSVSWYQQTPGQGLQFLFEYFSETQRNKGNFPGRFSGRQFSNSRSEMNVSTLELGDSALYLCASSMAGKLYEQYFGPGTRLTVT.

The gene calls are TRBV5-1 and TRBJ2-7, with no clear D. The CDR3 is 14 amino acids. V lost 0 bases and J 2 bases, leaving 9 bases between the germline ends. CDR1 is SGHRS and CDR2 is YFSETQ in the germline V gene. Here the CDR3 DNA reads TGCGCCAGCAGCTTGGCCATTGACACCTACGAGCAGTACTTC. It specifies CASSLAIDTYEQYF.

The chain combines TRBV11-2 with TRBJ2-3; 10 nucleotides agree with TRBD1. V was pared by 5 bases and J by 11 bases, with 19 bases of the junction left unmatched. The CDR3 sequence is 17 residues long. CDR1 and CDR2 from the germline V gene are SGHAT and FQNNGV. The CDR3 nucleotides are TGTGCCAGCAGCCCGGTGAGGGACAGGGGAAGAATTTATGGGCAGTATTTT. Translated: CASSPVRDRGRIYGQYF.

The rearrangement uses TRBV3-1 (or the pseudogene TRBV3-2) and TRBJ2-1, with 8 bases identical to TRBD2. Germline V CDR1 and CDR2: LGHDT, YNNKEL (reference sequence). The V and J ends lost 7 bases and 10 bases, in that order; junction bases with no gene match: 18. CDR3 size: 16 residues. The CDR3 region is CASKQNVAGGAQEQFF. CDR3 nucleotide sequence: TGTGCCAGCAAACAGAACGTCGCCGGGGGGGCACAGGAGCAGTTCTTC.

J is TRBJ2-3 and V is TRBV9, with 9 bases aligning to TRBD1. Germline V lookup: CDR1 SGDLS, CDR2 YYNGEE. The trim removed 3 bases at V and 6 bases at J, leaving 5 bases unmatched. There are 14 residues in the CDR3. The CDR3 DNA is TGTGCCAGCAGCGCCGGGACAGGGCTCGATACGCAGTATTTT. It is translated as CASSAGTGLDTQYF.

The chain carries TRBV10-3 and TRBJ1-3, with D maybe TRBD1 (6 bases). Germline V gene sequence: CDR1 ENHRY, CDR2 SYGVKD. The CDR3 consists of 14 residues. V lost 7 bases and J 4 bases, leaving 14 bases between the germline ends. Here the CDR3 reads CAINQGLEGNTIYF. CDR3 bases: TGTGCCATCAACCAGGGGTTGGAAGGAAACACCATATATTTT.

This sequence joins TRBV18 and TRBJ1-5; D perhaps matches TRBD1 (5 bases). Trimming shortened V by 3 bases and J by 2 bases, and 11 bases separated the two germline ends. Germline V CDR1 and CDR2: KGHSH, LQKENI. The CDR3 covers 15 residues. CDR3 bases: TGTGCCAGCTCACCTATGGGGCCCGGCAATCAGCCCCAGCATTTT. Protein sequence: CASSPMGPGNQPQHF.

CDR3 coding DNA: TGTGCCACCAGTGATTTGACCCCAGGGGCGGGCACAGATACGCAGTATTTT. It specifies CATSDLTPGAGTDTQYF. The rearrangement joins TRBV24-1 to TRBJ2-3, with D perhaps matching TRBD1 (6 bases). The V and J ends lost 0 bases and 1 base respectively, with 13 bases between them. There are 17 residues in the CDR3. The V gene's germline CDR1 is KGHDR and CDR2 SFDVKD.

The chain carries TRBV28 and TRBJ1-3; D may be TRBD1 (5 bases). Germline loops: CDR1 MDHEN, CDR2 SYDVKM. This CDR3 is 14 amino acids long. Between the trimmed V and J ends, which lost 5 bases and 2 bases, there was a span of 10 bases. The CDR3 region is CASSPTGTGNTIYF. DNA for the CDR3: TGTGCCAGCAGTCCTACAGGTACTGGAAACACCATATATTTT.

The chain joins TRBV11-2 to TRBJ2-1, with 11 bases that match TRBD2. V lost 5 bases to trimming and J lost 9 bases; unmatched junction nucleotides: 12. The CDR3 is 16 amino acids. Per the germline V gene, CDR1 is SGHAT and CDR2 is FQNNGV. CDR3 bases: TGTGCCAGCAGCCCCCGGACTAGCGGGTGGCTGGCTGAGCAGTTCTTC. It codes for CASSPRTSGWLAEQFF. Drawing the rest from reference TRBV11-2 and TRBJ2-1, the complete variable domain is EAGVAQSPRYKIIEKRQSVAFWCNPISGHATLYWYQQILGQGPKLLIQFQNNGVVDDSQLPKDRFSAERLKGVDSTLKIQPAKLEDSAVYLCASSPRTSGWLAEQFFGPGTRLTVL.

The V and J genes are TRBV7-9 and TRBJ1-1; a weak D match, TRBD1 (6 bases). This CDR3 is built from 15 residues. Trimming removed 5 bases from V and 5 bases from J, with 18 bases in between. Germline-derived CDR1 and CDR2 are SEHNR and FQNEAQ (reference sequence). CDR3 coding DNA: TGTGCCAGCAGCAGGCACAGGGAAGTCGGGACTGAAGCTTTCTTT. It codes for CASSRHREVGTEAFF.

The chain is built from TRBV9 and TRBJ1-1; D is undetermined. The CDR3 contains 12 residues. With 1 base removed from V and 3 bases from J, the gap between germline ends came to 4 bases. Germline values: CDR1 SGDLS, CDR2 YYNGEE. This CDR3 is CASSVRDTEAFF. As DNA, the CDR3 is TGTGCCAGCAGCGTAAGAGACACTGAAGCTTTCTTT.

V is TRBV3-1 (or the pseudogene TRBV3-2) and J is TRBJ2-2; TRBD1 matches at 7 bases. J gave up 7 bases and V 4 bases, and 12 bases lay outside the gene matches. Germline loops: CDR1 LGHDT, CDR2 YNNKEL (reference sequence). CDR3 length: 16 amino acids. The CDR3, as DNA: TGTGCCAGCAGCCGGATCGGAGAGGGGGCGGTCGGGGAGCTGTTTTTT. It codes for CASSRIGEGAVGELFF.

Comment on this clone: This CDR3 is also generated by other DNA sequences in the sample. The CDR3 DNA follows: TGTGCCAGCAGCTTAGATCGGGGTCAGCCCCAGCATTTT. Translated: CASSLDRGQPQHF. The chain couples TRBV11-2 to TRBJ1-5, with no clear D. The CDR3 runs 13 residues. V lost 0 bases and J 6 bases, leaving 6 bases between the germline ends. Germline CDR1 SGHAT, CDR2 FQNNGV.